This TCR beta chain derives from a study of blood T cell repertoires in COVID-19. Study summary: Samples representing acute and convalescent COVID-19 were sourced from the United States, Italy and Spain. The cDNA or gDNA used as material had been derived from T cells, B-cell-depleted T cells, or PBMCs.

V lost 5 bases and J lost 7; bases outside the gene matches: 4. The CDR3 loop spans 14 amino acids. Germline CDR1 is SGHTA and CDR2 is FQGTGA. In the source study's methods: Estimation of nucleated cell counts relied on the amplification of reference gene primers. The protocol was immunoSEQ multiplex PCR, while the TCRdb copy is restricted to in-frame clones and leaves out a portion. V, J and clone size are those of that table, while D and trimming were read from the DNA. The data contain about 160,000 clones, around 80% of them singletons. Sequences were obtained from peripheral blood. V usage is TRBV7-3 and J usage is TRBJ1-6; 8 bases match TRBD1. The receptor comes from an older woman with acute or convalescent COVID-19. CDR3 region: CASSARDRNSPLHF. The CDR3 nucleotides are TGTGCCAGCAGCGCCCGGGACAGGAATTCACCCCTCCACTTT. Full variable domain (missing parts from reference TRBV7-3 and TRBJ1-6): GAGVSQTPSNKVTEKGKYVELRCDPISGHTALYWYRQSLGQGPEFLIYFQGTGAADDSGLPNDRFFAVRPEGSVSTLKIQRTERGDSAVYLCASSARDRNSPLHFGNGTRLTVT.